This T cell receptor (beta chain) emerged from a study of cytomegalovirus exposure and HLA in healthy donors. With 60 Vbeta and 13 Jbeta primers, the PCR was carried out. The data were produced by immunoSEQ multiplex PCR, yet TCRdb's version contains in-frame clones alone and is incomplete. The table has tens of thousands of clones, roughly 80% seen once. V was pared by 5 bases and J by 9 bases, with 7 bases of the junction left unmatched. Germline-derived CDR1 and CDR2 are MNHNY and SVGAGI (reference sequence). There are 13 residues in the CDR3. Healthy bone marrow donors made up the cohort. The source is a man aged 40-49 years in good health and CMV-seronegative. The material sequenced was PBMCs. The chain recombines TRBV6-6 with TRBJ2-5; 9 positions agree with TRBD1. This CDR3 is CASSTGQGNPQYF. The DNA of the CDR3 is TGTGCCAGCAGTACGGGACAGGGAAACCCCCAGTACTTC.